The rows below give T cell receptor beta chains drawn from one sample of a study of blood T cells in healthy people across ages. TCRdb redid the calling of the 5' RACE reads with MiXCR, one entry per CDR3 protein. The repertoire has some 780,000 distinct CDR3 sequences, more than 55% of them found once; the top ten carry approximately 24%. The material sequenced was blood. All receptors come from a man between 35 and 55 years old in good health. Each CDR3 is given with its conserved first and last residue. Fields, in order: D gene, clone size, J gene, V gene, CDR3 DNA, CDR3 protein. A D gene is named only where the DNA matches it firmly. Size tells how often a clone was seen (once, few, many) or the class of an expanded clone, and some rows leave it out.

d_call: TRBD1
clone_size: NA
j_call: TRBJ2-7
v_call: TRBV6-5
cdr3_nt: TGTGCCAGCAGTTACTCGTGGGACAGATACTACGAGCAGTACTTC
cdr3_aa: CASSYSWDRYYEQYF

d_call: TRBD1
clone_size: many
j_call: TRBJ1-2
v_call: TRBV12-3/TRBV12-4
cdr3_nt: TGTGCCAGCAGTTTGACAGGGACTAACTATGGCTACACCTTC
cdr3_aa: CASSLTGTNYGYTF

d_call: TRBD2
clone_size: NA
j_call: TRBJ2-3
v_call: TRBV15
cdr3_nt: TGTGCCACCAGCAGAGGCGGGAGGCGAGGAACAGATACGCAGTATTTT
cdr3_aa: CATSRGGRRGTDTQYF

d_call: TRBD1
clone_size: few
j_call: TRBJ2-1
v_call: TRBV12-5
cdr3_nt: TGTGCTAGTGGTTTTGGGCAGGGGGCCTTCTCCTACAATGAGCAGTTCTTC
cdr3_aa: CASGFGQGAFSYNEQFF

d_call: NA
clone_size: NA
j_call: TRBJ2-5
v_call: TRBV27
cdr3_nt: TGTGCCAGCAGTTTCTCTAGCTTAGGAGAGACCCAGTACTTC
cdr3_aa: CASSFSSLGETQYF

d_call: NA
clone_size: NA
j_call: TRBJ2-3
v_call: TRBV7-9
cdr3_nt: TGTGCCAGTGGACCCCAAGCCCCAGATACGCAGTATTTT
cdr3_aa: CASGPQAPDTQYF

d_call: NA
clone_size: NA
j_call: TRBJ2-7
v_call: TRBV27
cdr3_nt: TGTGCCAGCAGTTATGTTCACAACTCCTACGAGCAGTACTTC
cdr3_aa: CASSYVHNSYEQYF

d_call: NA
clone_size: NA
j_call: TRBJ2-7
v_call: TRBV7-6
cdr3_nt: TGTGCCAGCAGCTTATCTGCGGGGGCAGGGGCCTACGAGCAGTACTTC
cdr3_aa: CASSLSAGAGAYEQYF

d_call: TRBD1
clone_size: NA
j_call: TRBJ2-5
v_call: TRBV5-5
cdr3_nt: TGTGCCAGCAGCCGGGCAGGGGGTCGTGATGAGCAGTACTTC
cdr3_aa: CASSRAGGRDEQYF

d_call: NA
clone_size: NA
j_call: TRBJ2-3
v_call: TRBV30
cdr3_nt: TGTGCCTGGAGTCTGGCGGGGGCTTATACGCAGTATTTT
cdr3_aa: CAWSLAGAYTQYF

d_call: TRBD1
clone_size: NA
j_call: TRBJ2-5
v_call: TRBV5-1
cdr3_nt: TGCGCCAGCAGCACCCTCTCCAGACAGGGGGAGACCCAGTACTTC
cdr3_aa: CASSTLSRQGETQYF

d_call: TRBD1
clone_size: NA
j_call: TRBJ2-7
v_call: TRBV6-2/TRBV6-3
cdr3_nt: TGTGCCAGCAGTTACTCACAAGACAGGGGTGGCGACGAGCAGTACTTC
cdr3_aa: CASSYSQDRGGDEQYF

d_call: NA
clone_size: few
j_call: TRBJ1-2
v_call: TRBV29-1
cdr3_nt: TGCAGCGTGGAAAATTGGGGTAGGACCTATGGCTACACCTTC
cdr3_aa: CSVENWGRTYGYTF

d_call: NA
clone_size: NA
j_call: TRBJ2-4
v_call: TRBV12-3/TRBV12-4
cdr3_nt: TGTGCCAGCAGTTTCCCAGGGATGGCCAAAAACATTCAGTACTTC
cdr3_aa: CASSFPGMAKNIQYF

d_call: NA
clone_size: NA
j_call: TRBJ1-2
v_call: TRBV12-3/TRBV12-4
cdr3_nt: TGTGCCAGCAGAATAACAGGGAACTATGGCTACACCTTC
cdr3_aa: CASRITGNYGYTF

d_call: NA
clone_size: NA
j_call: TRBJ1-2
v_call: TRBV18
cdr3_nt: TGTGCCAGCTCACCGAAGGAGGGCCTCTATGGCTACACCTTC
cdr3_aa: CASSPKEGLYGYTF

d_call: TRBD1
clone_size: NA
j_call: TRBJ1-4
v_call: TRBV12-3/TRBV12-4
cdr3_nt: TGTGCCAGCAGTTTCACCCCGACAGGGAGGAAGGAAAAACTGTTTTTT
cdr3_aa: CASSFTPTGRKEKLFF

d_call: NA
clone_size: NA
j_call: TRBJ2-3
v_call: TRBV7-2
cdr3_nt: TGTGCCAGCAGCTTATTAGACGGGAACACAGATACGCAGTATTTT
cdr3_aa: CASSLLDGNTDTQYF

d_call: NA
clone_size: NA
j_call: TRBJ2-7
v_call: TRBV20-1
cdr3_nt: TGCAGTGCTAGGGTCGGACCCTACGAGCAGTACTTC
cdr3_aa: CSARVGPYEQYF

d_call: NA
clone_size: few
j_call: TRBJ2-7
v_call: TRBV29-1
cdr3_nt: TGCAGCGTTACAGCGGATACCTACGAGCAGTACTTC
cdr3_aa: CSVTADTYEQYF

d_call: NA
clone_size: few
j_call: TRBJ2-5
v_call: TRBV5-1
cdr3_nt: TGCGCCAGCAGCCCCGGAGGGGGCTCAGAGACCCAGTACTTC
cdr3_aa: CASSPGGGSETQYF

d_call: TRBD2
clone_size: NA
j_call: TRBJ2-5
v_call: TRBV7-2
cdr3_nt: TGTGCCAGCAGCTTGAGGACTAGCGGGGGGGCGGAGACCCAGTACTTC
cdr3_aa: CASSLRTSGGAETQYF

d_call: NA
clone_size: few
j_call: TRBJ2-5
v_call: TRBV12-3/TRBV12-4
cdr3_nt: TGTGCCAGCAGTGTAGGTCAGAAAGAGACCCAGTACTTC
cdr3_aa: CASSVGQKETQYF

d_call: NA
clone_size: NA
j_call: TRBJ1-5
v_call: TRBV6-5
cdr3_nt: TGTGCCAGCAGTCGGGACCGGGTTGGGCCCCAGCATTTT
cdr3_aa: CASSRDRVGPQHF

d_call: TRBD2
clone_size: NA
j_call: TRBJ2-1
v_call: TRBV7-7
cdr3_nt: TGTGCCAGCAGCTCCGGACTAGCGGGGAAGAATGAGCAGTTCTTC
cdr3_aa: CASSSGLAGKNEQFF

d_call: NA
clone_size: NA
j_call: TRBJ1-5
v_call: TRBV6-5
cdr3_nt: TGTGCCAGCAGGCCAATCGGACGGTCGAATCAGCCCCAGCATTTT
cdr3_aa: CASRPIGRSNQPQHF

d_call: NA
clone_size: NA
j_call: TRBJ1-1
v_call: TRBV20-1
cdr3_nt: TGCAGTGCTAGGTCGTTCCGGGGGGGCGGGAGAGGGGACACCGAAGCTTTCTTT
cdr3_aa: CSARSFRGGGRGDTEAFF

d_call: TRBD2
clone_size: NA
j_call: TRBJ2-3
v_call: TRBV9
cdr3_nt: TGTGCCAGCGCTCCCCCGGGAGGTAGTACAGATACGCAGTATTTT
cdr3_aa: CASAPPGGSTDTQYF

d_call: NA
clone_size: NA
j_call: TRBJ1-2
v_call: TRBV5-6
cdr3_nt: TGTGCCAGCAGCTGGACGGGGGACTATGGCTACACCTTC
cdr3_aa: CASSWTGDYGYTF

d_call: TRBD2
clone_size: NA
j_call: TRBJ2-1
v_call: TRBV27
cdr3_nt: TGTGCCAGCGGACTAGGAGCCTTTAATGAGCAGTTCTTC
cdr3_aa: CASGLGAFNEQFF

d_call: TRBD1
clone_size: NA
j_call: TRBJ2-5
v_call: TRBV29-1
cdr3_nt: TGCAGCACCGAACGGGGACAGGGACTGTTGGAGACCCAGTACTTC
cdr3_aa: CSTERGQGLLETQYF

d_call: NA
clone_size: few
j_call: TRBJ2-3
v_call: TRBV4-2
cdr3_nt: TGTGCCAGCGACGCGAGCAATACCGCAGATACGCAGTATTTT
cdr3_aa: CASDASNTADTQYF

d_call: NA
clone_size: NA
j_call: TRBJ2-7
v_call: TRBV10-3
cdr3_nt: TGTGCCATCAGTGAGTCGCGAGGTTACGAGCAGTACTTC
cdr3_aa: CAISESRGYEQYF

d_call: NA
clone_size: few
j_call: TRBJ1-2
v_call: TRBV3-1
cdr3_nt: TGTGCCAGCAGCCAAGTGTTCAGAAACTATGGCTACACCTTC
cdr3_aa: CASSQVFRNYGYTF

d_call: NA
clone_size: NA
j_call: TRBJ2-5
v_call: TRBV11-3
cdr3_nt: TGTGCCAGCAGCTTAGTGGCAGGGTTTGCTACCCAGTACTTC
cdr3_aa: CASSLVAGFATQYF

d_call: TRBD1
clone_size: NA
j_call: TRBJ1-2
v_call: TRBV28
cdr3_nt: TGTGCCTGTATGGGTCCACAGGGGGCGGGCTACACCTTC
cdr3_aa: CACMGPQGAGYTF

d_call: TRBD2
clone_size: NA
j_call: TRBJ2-1
v_call: TRBV6-5
cdr3_nt: TGTGCCAGCAGTTACTCGGGGGGGAACAATGAGCAGTTCTTC
cdr3_aa: CASSYSGGNNEQFF

d_call: NA
clone_size: NA
j_call: TRBJ1-1
v_call: TRBV7-3
cdr3_nt: TGTGCCAGCAGCTTAACTATGGGGGGGTTGGCTTTCTTT
cdr3_aa: CASSLTMGGLAFF

d_call: NA
clone_size: NA
j_call: TRBJ1-5
v_call: TRBV6-6
cdr3_nt: TGTGCCAGCAGCACCGATGAGGGCCAGGGCAATCAGCCCCAGCATTTT
cdr3_aa: CASSTDEGQGNQPQHF

d_call: NA
clone_size: NA
j_call: TRBJ2-3
v_call: TRBV29-1
cdr3_nt: TGCAGCGGGCAGGGCGGAGATACGCAGTATTTT
cdr3_aa: CSGQGGDTQYF

d_call: NA
clone_size: NA
j_call: TRBJ2-2
v_call: TRBV27
cdr3_nt: TGTGCCAGCAGTTTCGAGGTTCTCGCAAACACCGGGGAGCTGTTTTTT
cdr3_aa: CASSFEVLANTGELFF

d_call: NA
clone_size: NA
j_call: TRBJ2-7
v_call: TRBV19
cdr3_nt: TGTGCCAGTAGTCCGACACCGGAGTCTAAGCAGTACTTC
cdr3_aa: CASSPTPESKQYF

d_call: NA
clone_size: NA
j_call: TRBJ2-1
v_call: TRBV6-2/TRBV6-3
cdr3_nt: TGTGCCAGCAACCAAGGACGCCGGAGCTCCTACAATGAGCAGTTCTTC
cdr3_aa: CASNQGRRSSYNEQFF

d_call: NA
clone_size: NA
j_call: TRBJ2-3
v_call: TRBV15
cdr3_nt: TGTGCCACCAGCGGCCCCCTACGGCGCAACCCGGCAGATACGCAGTATTTT
cdr3_aa: CATSGPLRRNPADTQYF

d_call: NA
clone_size: NA
j_call: TRBJ1-2
v_call: TRBV25-1
cdr3_nt: TGTGCCAGCAGCGGAGAGAGAAACGATGGCTACACCTTC
cdr3_aa: CASSGERNDGYTF

d_call: TRBD2
clone_size: NA
j_call: TRBJ2-4
v_call: TRBV7-2
cdr3_nt: TGTGCCAGCAGCTCACAAACTAGCGAGGTAGCCTACAATGAGCAGTACTTC
cdr3_aa: CASSSQTSEVAYNEQYF

d_call: NA
clone_size: once
j_call: TRBJ2-5
v_call: TRBV6-6
cdr3_nt: TGTGCCAGCAGTTACTGGGCGGACCAAGAGACCCAGTACTTC
cdr3_aa: CASSYWADQETQYF

d_call: NA
clone_size: NA
j_call: TRBJ1-2
v_call: TRBV3-1
cdr3_nt: TGTGCCAGCAGCCAAGATTTGGGGGTGGATGGCTACACCTTC
cdr3_aa: CASSQDLGVDGYTF

d_call: NA
clone_size: NA
j_call: TRBJ2-1
v_call: TRBV24-1
cdr3_nt: TGTGCCACCTCGGAATTAGCAGGGTACAATGAGCAGTTCTTC
cdr3_aa: CATSELAGYNEQFF

d_call: NA
clone_size: few
j_call: TRBJ2-5
v_call: TRBV6-5
cdr3_nt: TGTGCCACCAATGGGCGGGGCTGGGAGCAAGAGACCCAGTACTTC
cdr3_aa: CATNGRGWEQETQYF

d_call: TRBD1
clone_size: NA
j_call: TRBJ2-4
v_call: TRBV9
cdr3_nt: TGTGCCAGCAGCGTCGACGGGACAGATAGAAACATTCAGTACTTC
cdr3_aa: CASSVDGTDRNIQYF

d_call: NA
clone_size: few
j_call: TRBJ2-7
v_call: TRBV21-1
cdr3_nt: TGTGCCAGCGAGATCGGGACAGCGCCGGACGAGCAGTACTTC
cdr3_aa: CASEIGTAPDEQYF

d_call: NA
clone_size: NA
j_call: TRBJ1-6
v_call: TRBV29-1
cdr3_nt: TGCAGCGTTCGCCAATCGGACCGCTATAATTCACCCCTCCACTTT
cdr3_aa: CSVRQSDRYNSPLHF

d_call: TRBD2
clone_size: NA
j_call: TRBJ2-3
v_call: TRBV2
cdr3_nt: TGTGCCAGCAGTGACCGCGGCGGGAGGGGCCGCCAGGATACGCAGTATTTT
cdr3_aa: CASSDRGGRGRQDTQYF